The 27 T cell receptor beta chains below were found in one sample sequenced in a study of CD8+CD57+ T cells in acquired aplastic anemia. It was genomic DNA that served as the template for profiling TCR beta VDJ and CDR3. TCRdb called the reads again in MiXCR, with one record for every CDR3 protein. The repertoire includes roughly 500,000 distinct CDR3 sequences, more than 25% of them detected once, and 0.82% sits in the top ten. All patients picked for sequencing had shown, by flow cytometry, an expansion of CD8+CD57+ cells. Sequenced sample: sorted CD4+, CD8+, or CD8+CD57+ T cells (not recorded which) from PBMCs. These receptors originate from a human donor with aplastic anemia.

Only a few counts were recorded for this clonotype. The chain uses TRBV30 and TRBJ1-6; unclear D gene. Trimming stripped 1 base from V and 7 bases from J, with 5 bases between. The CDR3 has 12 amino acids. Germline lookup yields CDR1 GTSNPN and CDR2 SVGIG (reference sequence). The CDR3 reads CAWSGPNSPLHF. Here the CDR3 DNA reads TGTGCCTGGAGTGGCCCGAATTCACCCCTCCACTTT.

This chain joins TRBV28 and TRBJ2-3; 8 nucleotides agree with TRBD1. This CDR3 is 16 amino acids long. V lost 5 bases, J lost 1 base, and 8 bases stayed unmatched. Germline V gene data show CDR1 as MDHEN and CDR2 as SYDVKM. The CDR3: CASSITRGLGTDTQYF. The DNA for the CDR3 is TGTGCCAGCAGTATTACCAGGGGGCTTGGCACAGATACGCAGTATTTT.

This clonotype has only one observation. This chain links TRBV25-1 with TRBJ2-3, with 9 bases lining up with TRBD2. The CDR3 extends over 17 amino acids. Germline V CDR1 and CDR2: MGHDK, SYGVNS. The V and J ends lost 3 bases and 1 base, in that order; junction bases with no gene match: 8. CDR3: CASSDYGSGGGTDTQYF. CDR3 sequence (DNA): TGTGCCAGCAGTGATTACGGTAGCGGGGGTGGCACAGATACGCAGTATTTT.

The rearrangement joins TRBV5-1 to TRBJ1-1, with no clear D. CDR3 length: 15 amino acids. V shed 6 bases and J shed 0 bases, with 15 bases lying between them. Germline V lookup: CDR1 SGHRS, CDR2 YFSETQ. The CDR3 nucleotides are TGCGCCAGCACCCTTGGAGTGACCGTGAACACTGAAGCTTTCTTT. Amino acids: CASTLGVTVNTEAFF.

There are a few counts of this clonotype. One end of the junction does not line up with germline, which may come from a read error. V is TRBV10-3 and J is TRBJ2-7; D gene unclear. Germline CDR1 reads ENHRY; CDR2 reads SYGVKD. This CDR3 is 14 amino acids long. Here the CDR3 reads CASSYSRSSYEQYF. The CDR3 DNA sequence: TGTGCCAGCAGTTACTCTAGGAGCTCCTACGAGCAGTACTTC.

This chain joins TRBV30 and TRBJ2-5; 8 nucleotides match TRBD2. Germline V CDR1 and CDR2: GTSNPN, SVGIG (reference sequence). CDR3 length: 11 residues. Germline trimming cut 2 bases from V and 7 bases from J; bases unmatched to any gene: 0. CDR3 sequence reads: CAWSSGGTQYF. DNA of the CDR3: TGTGCCTGGAGTAGCGGGGGGACCCAGTACTTC.

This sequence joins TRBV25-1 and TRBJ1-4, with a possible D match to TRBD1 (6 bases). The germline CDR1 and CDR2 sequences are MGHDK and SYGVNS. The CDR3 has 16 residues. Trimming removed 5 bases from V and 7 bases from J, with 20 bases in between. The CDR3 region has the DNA TGTGCCAGCAGTTTCCAGGTCGGCAGGGGCGGTGAAAAACTGTTTTTT. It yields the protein CASSFQVGRGGEKLFF.

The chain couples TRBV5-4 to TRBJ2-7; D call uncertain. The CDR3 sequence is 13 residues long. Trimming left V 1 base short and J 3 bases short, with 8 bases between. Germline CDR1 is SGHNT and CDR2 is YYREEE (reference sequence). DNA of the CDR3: TGTGCCAGCAGCTTGACGCAGGACTACGAGCAGTACTTC. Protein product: CASSLTQDYEQYF.

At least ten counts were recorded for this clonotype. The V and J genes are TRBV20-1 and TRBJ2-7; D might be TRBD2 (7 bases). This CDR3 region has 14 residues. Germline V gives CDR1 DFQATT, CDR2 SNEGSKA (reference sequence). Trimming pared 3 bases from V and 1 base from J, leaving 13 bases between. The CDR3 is CSASRGARSYEQYF. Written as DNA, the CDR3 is TGCAGTGCTAGTCGGGGGGCGAGGTCCTACGAGCAGTACTTC.

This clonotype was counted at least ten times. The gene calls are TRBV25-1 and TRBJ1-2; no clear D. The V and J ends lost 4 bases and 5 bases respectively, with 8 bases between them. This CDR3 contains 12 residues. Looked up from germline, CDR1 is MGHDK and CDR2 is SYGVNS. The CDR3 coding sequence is TGTGCCAGCAGTGTTTCAGATTATGGCTACACCTTC. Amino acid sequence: CASSVSDYGYTF.

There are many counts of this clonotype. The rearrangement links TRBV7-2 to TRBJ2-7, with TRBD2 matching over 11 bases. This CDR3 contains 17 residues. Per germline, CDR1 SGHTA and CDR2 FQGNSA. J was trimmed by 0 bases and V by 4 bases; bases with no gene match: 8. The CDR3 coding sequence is TGTGCCAGCAGCTCTAGCGGGGGGTCTTTGAGCTCCTACGAGCAGTACTTC. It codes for CASSSSGGSLSSYEQYF.

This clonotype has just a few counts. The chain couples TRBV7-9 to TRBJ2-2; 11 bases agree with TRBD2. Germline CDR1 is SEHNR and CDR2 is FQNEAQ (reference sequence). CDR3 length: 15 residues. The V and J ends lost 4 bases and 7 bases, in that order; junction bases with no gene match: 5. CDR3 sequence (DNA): TGTGCCAGCAGCTCATCTAGCGGGAGGCTCGGGGAGCTGTTTTTT. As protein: CASSSSSGRLGELFF.

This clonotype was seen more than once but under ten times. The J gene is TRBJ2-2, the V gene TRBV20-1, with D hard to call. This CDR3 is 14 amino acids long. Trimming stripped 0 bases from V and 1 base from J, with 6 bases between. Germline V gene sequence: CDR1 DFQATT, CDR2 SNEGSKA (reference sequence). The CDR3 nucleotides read TGCAGTGCTAGAGATAAAGGGAACACCGGGGAGCTGTTTTTT. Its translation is CSARDKGNTGELFF.

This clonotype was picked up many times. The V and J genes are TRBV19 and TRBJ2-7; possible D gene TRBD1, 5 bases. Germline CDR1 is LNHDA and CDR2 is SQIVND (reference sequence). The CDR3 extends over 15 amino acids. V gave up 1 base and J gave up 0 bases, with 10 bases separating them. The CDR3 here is CASSIGRDSSYEQYF. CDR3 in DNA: TGTGCCAGTAGTATAGGTCGCGACAGCTCCTACGAGCAGTACTTC.

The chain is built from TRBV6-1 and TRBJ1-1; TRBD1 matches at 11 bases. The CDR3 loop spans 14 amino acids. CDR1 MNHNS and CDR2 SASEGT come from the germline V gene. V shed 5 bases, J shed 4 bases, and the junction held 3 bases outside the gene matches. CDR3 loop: CASSTGTGGTEAFF. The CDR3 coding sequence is TGTGCCAGCAGTACCGGGACAGGGGGCACTGAAGCTTTCTTT.

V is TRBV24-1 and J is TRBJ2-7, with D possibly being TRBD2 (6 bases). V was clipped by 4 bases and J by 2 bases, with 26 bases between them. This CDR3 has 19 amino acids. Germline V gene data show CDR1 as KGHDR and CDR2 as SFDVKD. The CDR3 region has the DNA TGTGCCACCAGTGACCAGCTATCCCCCGATGCGGGGCATCCCTACGAGCAGTACTTC. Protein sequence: CATSDQLSPDAGHPYEQYF.

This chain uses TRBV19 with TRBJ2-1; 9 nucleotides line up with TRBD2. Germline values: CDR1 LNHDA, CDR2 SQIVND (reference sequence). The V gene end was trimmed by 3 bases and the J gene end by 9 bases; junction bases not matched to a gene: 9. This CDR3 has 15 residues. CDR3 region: CASSMAAGGLGEQFF. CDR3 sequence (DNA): TGTGCCAGTAGTATGGCGGCGGGAGGGCTGGGTGAGCAGTTCTTC. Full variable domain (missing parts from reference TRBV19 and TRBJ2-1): DGGITQSPKYLFRKEGQNVTLSCEQNLNHDAMYWYRQDPGQGLRLIYYSQIVNDFQKGDIAEGYSVSREKKESFPLTVTSAQKNPTAFYLCASSMAAGGLGEQFFGPGTRLTVL.

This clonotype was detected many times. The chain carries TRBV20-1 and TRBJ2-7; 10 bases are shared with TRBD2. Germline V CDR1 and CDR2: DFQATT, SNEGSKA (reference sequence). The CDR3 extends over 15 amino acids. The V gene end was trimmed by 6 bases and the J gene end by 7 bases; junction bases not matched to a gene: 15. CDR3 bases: TGCAGTGCCGACTTAACCTCGGGACTAGCGAGGGAGCAGTACTTC. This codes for CSADLTSGLAREQYF.

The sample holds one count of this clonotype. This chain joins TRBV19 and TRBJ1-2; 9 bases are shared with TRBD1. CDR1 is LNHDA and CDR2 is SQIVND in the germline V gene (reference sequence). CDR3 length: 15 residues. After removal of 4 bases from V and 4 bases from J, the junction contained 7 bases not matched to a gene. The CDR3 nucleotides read TGTGCCAGTAGTACGACAGGGGGAAGACTCTATGGCTACACCTTC. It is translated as CASSTTGGRLYGYTF.

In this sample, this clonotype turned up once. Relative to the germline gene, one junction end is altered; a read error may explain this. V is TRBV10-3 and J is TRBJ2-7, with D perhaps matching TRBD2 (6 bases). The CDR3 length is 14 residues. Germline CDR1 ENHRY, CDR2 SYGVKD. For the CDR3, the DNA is TGTGCCATCAGTGGAATGGGGGGTGTGGGGGAGCTGTACTTC. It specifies CAISGMGGVGELYF.

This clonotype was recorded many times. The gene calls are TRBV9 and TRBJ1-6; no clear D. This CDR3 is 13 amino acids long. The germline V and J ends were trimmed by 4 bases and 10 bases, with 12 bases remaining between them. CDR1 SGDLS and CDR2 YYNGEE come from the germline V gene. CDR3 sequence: CASSPTETSPLHF. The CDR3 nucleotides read TGTGCCAGCAGCCCAACAGAAACCTCACCCCTCCACTTT.

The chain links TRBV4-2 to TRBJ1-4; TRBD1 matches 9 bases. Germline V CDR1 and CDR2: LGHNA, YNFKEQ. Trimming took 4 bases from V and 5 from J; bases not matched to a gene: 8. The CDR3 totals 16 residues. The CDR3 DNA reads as TGTGCCAGCAGCCCGGACCCGGGACAGGGAAATGAAAAACTGTTTTTT. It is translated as CASSPDPGQGNEKLFF.

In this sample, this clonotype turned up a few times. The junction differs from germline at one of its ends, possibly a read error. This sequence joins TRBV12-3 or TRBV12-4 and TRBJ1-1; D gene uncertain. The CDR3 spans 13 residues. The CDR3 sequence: CAGSPSENTEAFF. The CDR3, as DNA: TGTGCCGGCAGTCCGTCAGAGAACACTGAAGCTTTCTTT.

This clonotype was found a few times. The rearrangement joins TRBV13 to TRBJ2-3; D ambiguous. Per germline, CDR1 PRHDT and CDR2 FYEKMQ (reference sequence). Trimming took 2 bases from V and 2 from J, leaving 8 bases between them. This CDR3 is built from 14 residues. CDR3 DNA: TGTGCCAGCAGCTTACGTATCGTCACAGATACGCAGTATTTT. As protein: CASSLRIVTDTQYF.

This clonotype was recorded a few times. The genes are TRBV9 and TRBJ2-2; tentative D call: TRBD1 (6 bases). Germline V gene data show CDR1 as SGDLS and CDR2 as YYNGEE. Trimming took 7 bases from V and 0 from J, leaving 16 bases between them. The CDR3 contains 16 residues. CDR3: CASSPDDRTNTGELFF. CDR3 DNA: TGTGCCAGCTCACCAGACGACAGGACGAACACCGGGGAGCTGTTTTTT.

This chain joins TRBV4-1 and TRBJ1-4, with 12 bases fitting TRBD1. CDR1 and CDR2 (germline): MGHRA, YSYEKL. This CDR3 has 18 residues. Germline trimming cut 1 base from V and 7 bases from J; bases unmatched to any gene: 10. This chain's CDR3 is CASSQGGTGGGRSEKLFF. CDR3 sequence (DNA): TGCGCCAGCAGCCAAGGCGGGACAGGGGGCGGTAGGTCTGAAAAACTGTTTTTT.

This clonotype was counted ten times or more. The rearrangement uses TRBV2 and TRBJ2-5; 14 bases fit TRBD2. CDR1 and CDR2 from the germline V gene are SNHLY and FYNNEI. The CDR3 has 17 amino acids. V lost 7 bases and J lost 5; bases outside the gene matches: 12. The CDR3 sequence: CASTSTSGRATVETQYF. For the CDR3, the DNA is TGTGCCAGCACTTCGACTAGCGGGAGGGCCACTGTTGAGACCCAGTACTTC.